This T cell receptor (beta chain) was captured by sequencing in a study of shared clonotypes between healthy human individuals. Background on the study: The plates for each donor numbered three CD4 naive, three CD4 memory, two CD8 naive and one CD8 memory. Study-level findings and limits: Rarefaction analysis demonstrated incomplete sorted-subset sequencing notwithstanding large depth. Clonotype sharing across four donors was observed for around 4.8% of naive CD4 clonotypes. Generation of non-shared clonotypes was less probable than generation of clonotypes shared by all four donors.

Germline V lookup: CDR1 MNHEY, CDR2 SMNVEV (reference sequence). V gave up 6 bases and J gave up 0 bases, with 18 bases separating them. The CDR3 spans 16 residues. Concerning this clone itself: Its specificity is unknown.

Profiled with immunoSEQ multiplex PCR; TCRdb holds only in-frame clones, not every one. There are about 2.4 million clones in the sample; 93% occur only once, and 0.36% lies in the top ten. Sequenced material: naive CD4+ T cells from PBMCs. This sample's subset: CD45RA+ positively selected. The chain carries TRBV27 and TRBJ2-7, with no clear D. The sequence came from a man between 18 and 29 years old in good health. Some clones in this sample may be carry-over from other donors' samples. The CDR3 DNA reads TGTGCCAGCAGGTCACTCCTAGACCCTAGCTCCTACGAGCAGTACTTC. Its translation: CASRSLLDPSSYEQYF.